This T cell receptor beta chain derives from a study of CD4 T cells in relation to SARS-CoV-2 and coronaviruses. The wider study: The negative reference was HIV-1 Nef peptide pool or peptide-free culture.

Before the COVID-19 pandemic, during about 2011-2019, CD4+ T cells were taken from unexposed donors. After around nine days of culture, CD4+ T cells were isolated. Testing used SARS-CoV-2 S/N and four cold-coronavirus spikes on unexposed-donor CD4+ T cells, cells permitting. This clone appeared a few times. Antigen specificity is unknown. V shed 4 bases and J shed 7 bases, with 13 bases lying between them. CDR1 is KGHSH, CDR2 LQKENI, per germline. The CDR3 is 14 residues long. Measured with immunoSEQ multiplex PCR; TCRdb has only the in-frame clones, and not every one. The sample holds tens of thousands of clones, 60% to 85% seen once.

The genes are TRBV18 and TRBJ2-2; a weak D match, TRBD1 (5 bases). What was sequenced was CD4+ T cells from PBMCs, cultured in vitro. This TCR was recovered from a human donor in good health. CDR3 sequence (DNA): TGTGCCAGCTCACAAGACAGTACTGACGGGGAGCTGTTTTTT. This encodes CASSQDSTDGELFF.